This paragraph covers one T cell receptor (beta chain) sequence. As yet, its antigen is unknown. The PCR employed 60 Vbeta primers together with 13 Jbeta primers. Here immunoSEQ multiplex PCR was the method, and the copy in TCRdb shows in-frame clones only, minus some. The sample holds 150,000 to 200,000 clones, more than 60% seen once. The data were taken from a study of cytomegalovirus exposure and HLA in healthy donors. Study-level points and caveats: Many donors carried some public TCRs, although rarity characterized most TCR sequences.

The CDR3 is 13 amino acids. Per the germline V gene, CDR1 is SGDLS and CDR2 is YYNGEE. The V and J ends lost 4 bases and 1 base respectively, with 8 bases between them. The chain carries TRBV9 and TRBJ1-2; maybe TRBD1 (5 bases). The sequencing input was PBMCs. This TCR came from a female donor in good health and CMV-seronegative. The CDR3 here is CASSPTVNYGYTF. CDR3 in DNA: TGTGCCAGCAGCCCGACAGTTAACTATGGCTACACCTTC.